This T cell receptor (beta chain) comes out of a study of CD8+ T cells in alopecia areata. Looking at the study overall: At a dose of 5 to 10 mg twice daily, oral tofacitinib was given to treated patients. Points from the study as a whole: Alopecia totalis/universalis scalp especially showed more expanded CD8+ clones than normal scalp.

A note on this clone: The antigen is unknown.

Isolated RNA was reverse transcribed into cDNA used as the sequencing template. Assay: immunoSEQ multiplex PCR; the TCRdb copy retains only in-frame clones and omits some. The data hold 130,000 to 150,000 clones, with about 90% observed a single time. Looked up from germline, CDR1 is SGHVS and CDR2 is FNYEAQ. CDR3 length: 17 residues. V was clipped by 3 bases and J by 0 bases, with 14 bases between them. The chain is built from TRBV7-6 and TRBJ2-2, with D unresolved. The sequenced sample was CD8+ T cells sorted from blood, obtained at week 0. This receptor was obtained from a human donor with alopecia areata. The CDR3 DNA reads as TGTGCCAGCAGCTTCCCCAGCGCTGGAGCGAACACCGGGGAGCTGTTTTTT. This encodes CASSFPSAGANTGELFF.